There are many counts of the clone carrying this T cell receptor beta chain. Its target is unknown. CDR1 and CDR2 (germline): DFQATT, SNEGSKA (reference sequence). The V and J ends lost 2 bases and 0 bases, in that order; junction bases with no gene match: 19. The CDR3 sequence is 20 residues long. This record comes from a study of regulatory T cells in long-lasting Graves disease. Study observations and caveats: The study found TRBV28, TRBJ1-2 and TRBJ2-5 favored in persistent disease.

Described time point: newly diagnosed GD, antithyroid drugs for less than 3 months. Construction of the TCR library relied on RNA isolated from PBMCs. In building TCR beta libraries, iRepertoire HTBI primers were used together with Arm-PCR of CDR3 regions. TCRdb analysed the multiplex PCR reads with MiXCR anew, one entry per CDR3 protein. The sample holds approximately 360,000 distinct CDR3 sequences, roughly 10% seen once. This same sample was also part of a study on T cells in Graves' hyperthyroidism and ophthalmopathy.

The specimen comprised peripheral blood mononuclear cells (PBMCs), sampled at new diagnosis, from a patient treated with antithyroid drugs. The chain links TRBV20-1 to TRBJ2-3; the match to TRBD2 covers 8 bases. This TCR was sampled from a woman between 18 and 29 years old with Graves disease. In nucleotides, the CDR3 is TGCAGTGCTAGACCAATAAGACTAGCGCGAGAATTACAAAGCACAGATACGCAGTATTTT. Translating gives CSARPIRLARELQSTDTQYF.